These 26 T cell receptor beta chains were all obtained from the same sample, sequenced in a study of blood T cells in healthy people across ages (dated by TCRdb to 2014 to 2015). The library was prepared using 5' RACE. Sequencing was carried out with an Illumina HiSeq 2500. A second about 7 to 12 cycle PCR used a sample-barcoded 5' primer and a J-beta primer mix. Clones were called with MiXCR by TCRdb after fastp trimmed the public reads at Q25, and only in-frame beta chains were retained. Identical CDR3 proteins give one entry, which carries the most common genes and DNA. The sample records approximately 400,000 distinct CDR3 sequences, roughly half of which are singletons. The ten largest clones add up to approximately 51% of the sample. The sample was blood. The source is a man aged 55 to 70 in good health.

The chain employs TRBV6-2 or TRBV6-3 and TRBJ2-2, with TRBD2 matching over 11 bases. Losses at the gene ends were 5 bases for V and 4 bases for J; bases not matched to a gene: 3. CDR1 and CDR2 (germline): MNHEY, SVGEGT. The CDR3 has 15 amino acids. This CDR3 reads CASSRLAGTTGELFF. CDR3 DNA: TGTGCCAGCAGTCGACTAGCGGGAACCACCGGGGAGCTGTTTTTT.

The rearrangement links TRBV4-2 to TRBJ1-6; D possibly corresponds to TRBD1 (6 bases). Between the trimmed V and J ends, which lost 1 base and 10 bases, there was a span of 23 bases. The germline gives CDR1 LGHNA, CDR2 YNFKEQ. This CDR3 spans 18 amino acids. The CDR3 DNA reads as TGTGCCAGCAGCCAAGTCATATCGCAGGGGAACAGAGGATCACCCCTCCACTTT. Amino acids: CASSQVISQGNRGSPLHF.

The V gene is TRBV20-1, the J gene TRBJ2-7; 8 bases line up with TRBD1. This CDR3 is built from 12 residues. The V and J ends lost 6 bases and 1 base, in that order; junction bases with no gene match: 2. Germline V gives CDR1 DFQATT, CDR2 SNEGSKA (reference sequence). CDR3 sequence reads: CSARTGSYEQYF. CDR3 in DNA: TGCAGTGCCCGGACAGGGTCCTACGAGCAGTACTTC.

The chain carries TRBV4-1 and TRBJ1-2; no clear D gene. The CDR3 has 15 amino acids. V was trimmed by 0 bases and J by 3 bases, leaving 11 bases between them. From germline, CDR1 is MGHRA and CDR2 YSYEKL. The CDR3 DNA sequence: TGCGCCAGCAGCCAAGATTCCGAAACGTACTATGGCTACACCTTC. The encoded protein is CASSQDSETYYGYTF.

The sample holds one count of this clonotype. The chain employs TRBV24-1 and TRBJ1-2; D is unclear. Trimming stripped 3 bases from V and 5 bases from J, with 15 bases between. Germline V gene sequence: CDR1 KGHDR, CDR2 SFDVKD. This CDR3 has 15 residues. The CDR3 spells CATSDGRQFSYGYTF. CDR3 DNA: TGTGCCACCAGTGATGGGCGCCAGTTTTCTTATGGCTACACCTTC.

Here the CDR3 reads CSARARGSGANVLTF. The CDR3 region has the DNA TGCAGTGCTAGGGCACGGGGATCTGGGGCCAACGTCCTGACTTTC. The chain recombines TRBV20-1 with TRBJ2-6; D is possibly TRBD2 (5 bases). The CDR3 loop spans 15 amino acids. Germline V gene lookup returns CDR1 DFQATT and CDR2 SNEGSKA (reference sequence). Trimming left V 3 bases short and J 1 base short, with 10 bases between.

The genes are TRBV29-1 and TRBJ2-5; 9 bases align to TRBD1. Matching the DNA end better, TRBJ2-7 makes the J call doubtful. Germline CDR1 SQVTM, CDR2 ANQGSEA. CDR3 length: 14 amino acids. CDR3 amino acids: CSAQSGTGFAEQYF. The CDR3 bases are TGCAGCGCCCAAAGCGGGACAGGGTTCGCCGAGCAGTACTTC.

The CDR3 sequence: CASSFILAGRYNEQFF. The DNA for the CDR3 is TGTGCCAGCAGCTTTATACTAGCGGGAAGATACAATGAGCAGTTCTTC. This sequence joins TRBV11-2 and TRBJ2-1, with 10 nucleotides matching TRBD2. This CDR3 spans 16 amino acids. V was pared by 3 bases and J by 4 bases, with 6 bases of the junction left unmatched. CDR1 and CDR2 from the germline V gene are SGHAT and FQNNGV.

V is TRBV7-6 and J is TRBJ2-5; perhaps TRBD2 as D (5 bases). The J call could be wrong; TRBJ2-7 is a better fit for the DNA end. Germline V gives CDR1 SGHVS, CDR2 FNYEAQ. The CDR3 runs 15 residues. CDR3 amino acids: CASSLAPGSYYEQYF. CDR3 nucleotide sequence: TGTGCCAGCAGCTTAGCCCCGGGAAGTTACTACGAGCAGTACTTC.

V and J are TRBV30 and TRBJ2-3, with 10 bases identical to TRBD2. Germline CDR1 is GTSNPN and CDR2 is SVGIG (reference sequence). The CDR3 covers 15 residues. V lost 0 bases to trimming and J lost 4 bases; unmatched junction nucleotides: 4. Here the CDR3 reads CAWSVLAGASDTQYF. In nucleotides, the CDR3 is TGTGCCTGGAGTGTGCTAGCGGGAGCGTCAGATACGCAGTATTTT.

The rearrangement uses TRBV13 and TRBJ2-4; D uncertain. The tail of the sequence fits TRBJ2-7 better, so the J call may be wrong. The CDR3 length is 14 residues. The germline V gene encodes CDR1 PRHDT and CDR2 FYEKMQ (reference sequence). The CDR3 here is CASSPIDRAYEQYF. The CDR3 DNA reads TGTGCCAGCAGCCCTATCGACCGTGCCTACGAGCAGTACTTC.

Only a few counts were recorded for this clonotype. The chain is built from TRBV20-1 and TRBJ2-7; 7 nucleotides align to TRBD1. The CDR3 runs 13 residues. The V gene's germline CDR1 is DFQATT and CDR2 SNEGSKA (reference sequence). V was pared by 4 bases and J by 2 bases, with 5 bases of the junction left unmatched. The CDR3 sequence: CSAIGQGAYEQYF. As DNA, the CDR3 is TGCAGTGCTATCGGCCAGGGGGCCTACGAGCAGTACTTC.

This clonotype was observed many times. CDR3 bases: TGTGCCAGCAGCCAGAGGAGGGAGGGGCTCGAGCAGTACTTC. Translating gives CASSQRREGLEQYF. The chain is built from TRBV7-9 and TRBJ2-7; 7 bases line up with TRBD2. The CDR3 length is 14 residues. The ends lost 5 bases at V and 6 bases at J; junction bases unmatched: 10. The germline V gene has CDR1 SEHNR and CDR2 FQNEAQ (reference sequence).

As to this clonotype: A read error may account for a junction end that differs from germline. The CDR3 is CASSSRQGMNTEAF. The CDR3 bases are TGTGCCAGCAGCTCTAGACAGGGGATGAACACTGAAGCTTTC. The genes are TRBV7-9 and TRBJ2-6; 8 bases agree with TRBD1. Germline-derived CDR1 and CDR2 are SEHNR and FQNEAQ (reference sequence). The length of the CDR3 is 14 residues.

The sample holds many counts of this clonotype. The chain uses TRBV27 and TRBJ2-5; 8 bases fit TRBD1. Germline V gene lookup returns CDR1 MNHEY and CDR2 SMNVEV (reference sequence). V was pared by 5 bases and J by 4 bases, with 9 bases of the junction left unmatched. CDR3 length: 15 residues. This CDR3 is CASSLISGGVETQYF. For the CDR3, the DNA is TGTGCCAGCAGTCTCATCTCAGGGGGCGTAGAGACCCAGTACTTC.

The V call is TRBV3-1, the J call TRBJ2-5; D remains unclear. Trimming removed 1 base at V and 5 bases at J, with 5 bases between. Germline loops: CDR1 LGHDT, CDR2 YNNKEL (reference sequence). This CDR3 has 12 residues. CDR3 sequence (DNA): TGTGCCAGCAGCCAAGGGGTTGAGACCCAGTACTTC. As protein: CASSQGVETQYF.

The chain couples TRBV20-1 to TRBJ2-2; D is ambiguous. CDR1 is DFQATT and CDR2 is SNEGSKA in the germline V gene (reference sequence). The CDR3 covers 13 residues. Trimming shortened V by 3 bases and J by 2 bases, and 7 bases separated the two germline ends. CDR3 nucleotide sequence: TGCAGTGCTAGTCTAATAAACACCGGGGAGCTGTTTTTT. Protein: CSASLINTGELFF.

This chain joins TRBV27 and TRBJ1-2; possible D gene TRBD1, 5 bases. Germline assignment: CDR1 MNHEY and CDR2 SMNVEV (reference sequence). This CDR3 spans 15 amino acids. V was shortened by 5 bases and J by 8 bases, with 21 bases between the two germline ends. CDR3 protein: CASSPLGDPLLGYTF. The CDR3 nucleotides read TGTGCCAGCAGTCCCCTCGGGGACCCGCTCCTGGGCTACACCTTC.

The rearrangement joins TRBV27 to TRBJ1-5; TRBD1 matches 10 bases. This CDR3 spans 16 amino acids. Unmatched junction bases numbered 9, after V lost 6 bases and J lost 4 bases. Germline V gene sequence: CDR1 MNHEY, CDR2 SMNVEV (reference sequence). CDR3 region: CASRTAGQGWNQPQHF. In DNA, the CDR3 is TGTGCCAGCAGGACCGCGGGACAGGGGTGGAATCAGCCCCAGCATTTT.

The V and J genes are TRBV7-6 and TRBJ2-7; 9 bases line up with TRBD2. With 5 bases clipped from V and 3 bases from J, the junction kept 5 bases outside the gene matches. Germline lookup yields CDR1 SGHVS and CDR2 FNYEAQ. The CDR3 extends over 14 amino acids. DNA of the CDR3: TGTGCCAGCAGCCGCGGGGGGGATAACTACGAGCAGTACTTC. Its translation is CASSRGGDNYEQYF.

This clonotype has a handful of counts. The genes are TRBV11-2 and TRBJ2-5, with TRBD2 matching over 11 bases. With V trimmed by 6 bases and J by 5 bases, 14 bases remained unmatched. Germline V gene sequence: CDR1 SGHAT, CDR2 FQNNGV. The CDR3 covers 17 residues. CDR3 nucleotide sequence: TGTGCCAGCAGTTACGTCCCTAGCGGGGGGATCCGGGAGACCCAGTACTTC. Its translation: CASSYVPSGGIRETQYF.

This clonotype was observed a handful of times. The chain carries TRBV4-2 and TRBJ2-7, with TRBD2 matching over 8 bases. CDR3 length equals 14 residues. The V gene's germline CDR1 is LGHNA and CDR2 YNFKEQ. Trimming cost V 7 bases and J 0 bases; bases outside gene matches: 5. DNA of the CDR3: TGTGCCAGCACACTGACTAGCGACTCCTACGAGCAGTACTTC. Its protein product is CASTLTSDSYEQYF.

The V call is TRBV12-3 or TRBV12-4, the J call TRBJ2-1; 8 bases match TRBD1. The CDR3 is 15 residues long. V was pared by 6 bases and J by 2 bases, with 6 bases of the junction left unmatched. The CDR3 nucleotides are TGTGCCAGCAGGAGAGACAGGGGCCCCTACAATGAGCAGTTCTTC. Its protein product is CASRRDRGPYNEQFF.

J is TRBJ2-7 and V is TRBV28; D perhaps matches TRBD1 (6 bases). V was trimmed by 4 bases and J by 3 bases, leaving 10 bases between them. The CDR3 sequence is 13 residues long. Germline V gene sequence: CDR1 MDHEN, CDR2 SYDVKM. The CDR3 spells CASSSQGIYEQYF. Written as DNA, the CDR3 is TGTGCCAGCAGTTCTCAGGGGATCTACGAGCAGTACTTC.

This clonotype was seen ten or more times. V and J are TRBV4-3 and TRBJ2-1; D gene uncertain. The germline V gene has CDR1 LGHNA and CDR2 YSLEER. V lost 0 bases to trimming and J lost 10 bases, with 16 bases between them. CDR3 length: 15 amino acids. The CDR3 loop is CASSQEWAGLREQFF. The DNA of the CDR3 is TGCGCCAGCAGCCAAGAATGGGCTGGGCTTCGGGAGCAGTTCTTC.

Points on this clonotype: A read error may account for a junction end that differs from germline. This rearrangement joins TRBV28 to TRBJ2-6, with 7 nucleotides matching TRBD1. CDR1 is MDHEN, CDR2 SYDVKM, per germline. CDR3 length: 18 amino acids. CDR3 amino acids: CASSSPGQMSSGANVLTF. Here the CDR3 DNA reads TGTGCCAGTAGTTCCCCGGGACAGATGTCCTCTGGGGCCAACGTCCTGACTTTC.